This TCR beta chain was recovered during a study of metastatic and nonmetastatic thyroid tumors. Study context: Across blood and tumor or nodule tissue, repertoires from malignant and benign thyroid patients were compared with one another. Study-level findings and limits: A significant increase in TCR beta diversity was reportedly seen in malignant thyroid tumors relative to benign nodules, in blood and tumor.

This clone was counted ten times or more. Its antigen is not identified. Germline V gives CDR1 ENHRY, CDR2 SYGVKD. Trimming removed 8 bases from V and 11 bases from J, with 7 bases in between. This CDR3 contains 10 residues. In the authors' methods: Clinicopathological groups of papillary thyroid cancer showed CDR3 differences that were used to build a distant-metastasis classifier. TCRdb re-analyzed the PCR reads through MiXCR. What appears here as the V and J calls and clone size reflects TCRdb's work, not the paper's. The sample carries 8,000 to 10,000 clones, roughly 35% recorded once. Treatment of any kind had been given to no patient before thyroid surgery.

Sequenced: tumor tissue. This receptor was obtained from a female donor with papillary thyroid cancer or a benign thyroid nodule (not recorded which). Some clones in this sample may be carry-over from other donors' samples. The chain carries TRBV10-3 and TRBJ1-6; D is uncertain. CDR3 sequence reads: CAIARAPLHF. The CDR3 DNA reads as TGTGCCATCGCAAGGGCACCCCTCCACTTT.